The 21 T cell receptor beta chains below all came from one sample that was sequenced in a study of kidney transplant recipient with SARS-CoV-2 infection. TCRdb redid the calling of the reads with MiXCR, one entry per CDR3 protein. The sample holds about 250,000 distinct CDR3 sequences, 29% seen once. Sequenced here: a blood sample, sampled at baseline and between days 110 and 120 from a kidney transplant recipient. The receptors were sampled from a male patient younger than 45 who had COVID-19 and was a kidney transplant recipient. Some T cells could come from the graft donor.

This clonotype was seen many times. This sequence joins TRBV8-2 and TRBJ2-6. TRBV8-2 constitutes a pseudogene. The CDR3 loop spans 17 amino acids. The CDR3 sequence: CGTDFRITQSRANVLTF. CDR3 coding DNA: TGTGGCACTGATTTCAGGATAACACAAAGTCGGGCCAACGTCCTGACTTTC.

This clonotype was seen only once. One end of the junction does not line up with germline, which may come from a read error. The chain's CDR3 is CTSSSKLAGATDTQYF. CDR3 nucleotide sequence: TGTACCAGCAGTTCTAAACTAGCGGGAGCCACAGATACGCAGTATTTT. The chain recombines TRBV27 with TRBJ2-3; 11 bases are shared with TRBD2. Germline V gives CDR1 MNHEY, CDR2 SMNVEV (reference sequence). The CDR3 has 16 amino acids.

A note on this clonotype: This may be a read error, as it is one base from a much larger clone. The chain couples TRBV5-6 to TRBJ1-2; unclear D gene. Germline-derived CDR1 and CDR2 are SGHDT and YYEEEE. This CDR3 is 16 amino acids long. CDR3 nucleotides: TGTGACAGCATGGTAATCAATAGTCGAAAGACCTATGGCTACACCTTC. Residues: CDSMVINSRKTYGYTF. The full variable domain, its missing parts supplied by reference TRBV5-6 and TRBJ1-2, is DAGVTQSPTHLIKTRGQQVTLRCSPKSGHDTVSWYQQALGQGPQFIFQYYEEEERQRGNFPDRFSGHQFPNYSSELNVNALLLGDSALYLCDSMVINSRKTYGYTFGSGTRLTVV.

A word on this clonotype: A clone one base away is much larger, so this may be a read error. The CDR3 sequence: CASSKSGTGVVNTEAFF. In DNA, the CDR3 is TGTGCCAGCAGCAAAAGCGGGACAGGGGTAGTAAACACTGAAGCTTTCTTT. The J gene is TRBJ1-1, the V gene TRBV11-3; 10 nucleotides agree with TRBD1. The CDR3 contains 17 residues. With 5 bases clipped from V and 2 bases from J, the junction kept 11 bases outside the gene matches. The germline V gene encodes CDR1 SGHNT and CDR2 YENEEA.

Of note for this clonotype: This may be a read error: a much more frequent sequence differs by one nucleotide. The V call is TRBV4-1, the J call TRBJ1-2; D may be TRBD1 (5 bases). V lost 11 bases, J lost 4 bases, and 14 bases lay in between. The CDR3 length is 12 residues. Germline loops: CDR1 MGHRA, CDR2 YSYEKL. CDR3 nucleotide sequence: TGCGCCGGCACGGGGGGAGTCTATGGCTACACCTTC. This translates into CAGTGGVYGYTF.

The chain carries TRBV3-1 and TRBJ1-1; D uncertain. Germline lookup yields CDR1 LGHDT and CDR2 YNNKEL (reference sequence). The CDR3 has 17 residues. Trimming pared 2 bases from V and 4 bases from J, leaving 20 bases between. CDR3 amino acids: CASSQKSPISIRTEAFF. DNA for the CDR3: TGTGCCAGCAGCCAAAAGAGTCCCATTTCAATTCGCACTGAAGCTTTCTTT.

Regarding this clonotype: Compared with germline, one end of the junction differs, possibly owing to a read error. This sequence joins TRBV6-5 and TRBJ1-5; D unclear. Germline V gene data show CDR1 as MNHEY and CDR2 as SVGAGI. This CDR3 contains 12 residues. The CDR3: CVSSSDKQPQHF. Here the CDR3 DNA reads TGTGTCAGCAGTTCCGACAAGCAGCCCCAGCATTTT.

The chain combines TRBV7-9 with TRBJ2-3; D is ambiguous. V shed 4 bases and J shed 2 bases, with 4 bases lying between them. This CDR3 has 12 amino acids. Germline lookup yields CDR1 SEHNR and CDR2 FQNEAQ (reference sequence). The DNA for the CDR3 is TGTGCCAGCAGCTCGATCACAGATACGCAGTATTTT. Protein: CASSSITDTQYF. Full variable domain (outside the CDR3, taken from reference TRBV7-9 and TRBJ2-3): DTGVSQNPRHKITKRGQNVTFRCDPISEHNRLYWYRQTLGQGPEFLTYFQNEAQLEKSRLLSDRFSAERPKGSFSTLEIQRTEQGDSAMYLCASSSITDTQYFGPGTRLTVL.

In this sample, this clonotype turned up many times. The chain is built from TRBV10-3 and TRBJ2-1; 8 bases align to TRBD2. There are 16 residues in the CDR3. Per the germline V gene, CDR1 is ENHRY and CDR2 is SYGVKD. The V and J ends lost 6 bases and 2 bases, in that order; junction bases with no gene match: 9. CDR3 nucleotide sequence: TGTGCCATCAGGGCTGGACTAGCCCTTACCTACAATGAGCAGTTCTTC. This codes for CAIRAGLALTYNEQFF.

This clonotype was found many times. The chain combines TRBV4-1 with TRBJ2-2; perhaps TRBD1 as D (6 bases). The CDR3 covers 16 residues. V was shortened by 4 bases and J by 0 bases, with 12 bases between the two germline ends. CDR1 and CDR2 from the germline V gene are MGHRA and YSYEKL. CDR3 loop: CASSPRQAPNTGELFF. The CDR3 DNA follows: TGCGCCAGCAGCCCCCGACAGGCCCCGAACACCGGGGAGCTGTTTTTT.

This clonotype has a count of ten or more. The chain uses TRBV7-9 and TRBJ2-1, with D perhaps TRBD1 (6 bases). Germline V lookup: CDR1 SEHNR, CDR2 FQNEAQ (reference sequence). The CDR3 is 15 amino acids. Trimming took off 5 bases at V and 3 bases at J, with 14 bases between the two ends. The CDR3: CASSPGTPIYNEQFF. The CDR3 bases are TGTGCCAGCAGCCCCGGGACACCGATCTACAATGAGCAGTTCTTC.

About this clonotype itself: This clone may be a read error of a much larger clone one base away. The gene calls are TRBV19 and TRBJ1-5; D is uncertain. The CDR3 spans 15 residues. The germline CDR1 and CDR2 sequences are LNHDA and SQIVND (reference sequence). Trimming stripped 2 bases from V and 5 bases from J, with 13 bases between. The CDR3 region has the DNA TGTGCCAGTAGTATATCGGACTCGGGCTATCAGCCCCAGCATTTT. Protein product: CASSISDSGYQPQHF.

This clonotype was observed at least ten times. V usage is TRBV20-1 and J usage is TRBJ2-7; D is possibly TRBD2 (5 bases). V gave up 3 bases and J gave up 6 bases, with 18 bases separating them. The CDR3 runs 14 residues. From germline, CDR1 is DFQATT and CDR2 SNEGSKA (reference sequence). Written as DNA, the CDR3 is TGCAGTGCTAGTCCCATATACGGGGTAATCGAGCAGTACTTC. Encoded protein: CSASPIYGVIEQYF.

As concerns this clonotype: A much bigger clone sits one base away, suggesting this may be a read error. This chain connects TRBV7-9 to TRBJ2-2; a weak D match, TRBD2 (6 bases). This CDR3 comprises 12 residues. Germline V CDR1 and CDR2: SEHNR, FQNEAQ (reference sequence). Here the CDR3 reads CASSLVIGGLFF. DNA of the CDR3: TGTGCCAGCAGCTTAGTAATCGGGGGGCTGTTTTTT.

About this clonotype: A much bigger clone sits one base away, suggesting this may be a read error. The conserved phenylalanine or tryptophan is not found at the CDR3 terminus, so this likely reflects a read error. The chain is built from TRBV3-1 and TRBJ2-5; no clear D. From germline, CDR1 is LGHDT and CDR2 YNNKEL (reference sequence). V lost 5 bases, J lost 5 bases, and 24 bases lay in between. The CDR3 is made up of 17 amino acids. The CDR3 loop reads CASSGYHPISFSETQYL. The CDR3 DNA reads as TGTGCCAGCAGCGGTTACCATCCCATTTCTTTCTCTGAGACCCAGTACCTC.

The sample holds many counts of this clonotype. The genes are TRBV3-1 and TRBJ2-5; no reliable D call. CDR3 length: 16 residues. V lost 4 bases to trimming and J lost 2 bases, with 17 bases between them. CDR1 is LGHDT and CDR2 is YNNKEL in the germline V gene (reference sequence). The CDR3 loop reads CASSRTQRTRQETQYF. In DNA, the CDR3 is TGTGCCAGCAGCCGTACTCAACGTACCCGACAAGAGACCCAGTACTTC.

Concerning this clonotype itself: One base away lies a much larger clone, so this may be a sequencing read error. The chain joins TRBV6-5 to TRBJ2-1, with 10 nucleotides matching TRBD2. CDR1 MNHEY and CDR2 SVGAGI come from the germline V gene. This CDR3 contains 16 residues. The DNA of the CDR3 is TGTGCCTGCAGAGTAATAGCGGGAGGCCCCTACAATGAGCAGTTCTTC. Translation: CACRVIAGGPYNEQFF.

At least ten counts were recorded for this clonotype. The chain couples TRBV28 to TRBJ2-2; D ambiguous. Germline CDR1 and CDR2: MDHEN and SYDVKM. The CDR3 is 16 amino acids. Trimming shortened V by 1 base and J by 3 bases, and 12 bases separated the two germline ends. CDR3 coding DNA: TGTGCCAGCAGTTTATTTCGAGGCATCTACACCGGGGAGCTGTTTTTT. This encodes CASSLFRGIYTGELFF.

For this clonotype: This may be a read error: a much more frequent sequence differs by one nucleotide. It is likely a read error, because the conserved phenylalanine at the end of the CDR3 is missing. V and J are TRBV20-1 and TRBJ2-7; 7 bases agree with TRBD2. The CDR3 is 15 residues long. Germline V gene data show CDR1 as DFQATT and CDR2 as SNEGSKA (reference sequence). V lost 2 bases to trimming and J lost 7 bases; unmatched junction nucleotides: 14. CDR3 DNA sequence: TGCAGTGCTAGAACCCCGACACCCTCGGGGGGAGAGCAGTACTTA. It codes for CSARTPTPSGGEQYL.

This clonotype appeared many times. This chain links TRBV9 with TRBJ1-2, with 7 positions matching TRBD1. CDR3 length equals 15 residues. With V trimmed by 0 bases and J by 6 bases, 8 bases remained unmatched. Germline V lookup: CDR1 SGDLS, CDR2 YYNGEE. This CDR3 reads CASSVAEGALDGYTF. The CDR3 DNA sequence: TGTGCCAGCAGCGTAGCCGAGGGGGCCCTAGATGGCTACACCTTC.

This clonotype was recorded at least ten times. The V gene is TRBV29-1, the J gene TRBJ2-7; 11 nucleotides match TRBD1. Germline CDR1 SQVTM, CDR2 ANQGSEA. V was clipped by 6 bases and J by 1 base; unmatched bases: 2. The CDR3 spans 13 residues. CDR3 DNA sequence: TGCAGCGTCGGACAGGGGGCTTCCTACGAGCAGTACTTC. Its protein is CSVGQGASYEQYF.